These T cell receptor beta chains were read from a single sample in a study of neurological immune-mediated disorders. One entry per CDR3 protein, called by TCRdb with MiXCR from the 5' RACE reads. The sample consists of approximately 40,000 distinct CDR3 sequences, 14% of them appearing once. Sequences were obtained from CD4+ T cells from blood. These receptors originate from a woman aged 55-75 years with HTLV-1-associated myelopathy (HAM/TSP). Each CDR3 is given with its conserved first and last residue. A D gene is named only where the DNA matches it firmly. Some rows have no size entry. The others give once, few or many, or a class for an expanded clone.

NA	TRBV5-1	TRBJ1-5	many	CASSLEGWGRNQPQHF	TGCGCCAGCAGCTTGGAAGGATGGGGTCGGAATCAGCCCCAGCATTTT
TRBD1	TRBV20-1	TRBJ1-5	NA	CSAPQQGYGNQPQHF	TGCAGTGCACCCCAACAGGGGTATGGGAATCAGCCCCAGCATTTT
TRBD1	TRBV12-3/TRBV12-4	TRBJ1-2	many	CASTQPLSGQGRSNPYGYTF	TGTGCCAGCACCCAACCCTTATCGGGACAGGGCCGAAGCAATCCCTATGGCTACACCTTC
NA	TRBV20-1	TRBJ2-3	many	CSARDGRGTDTQYF	TGCAGTGCTAGAGATGGCAGGGGCACAGATACGCAGTATTTT
TRBD2	TRBV4-1	TRBJ2-1	NA	CASSHRGGGYNEQFF	TGCGCCAGCAGCCACCGCGGCGGGGGCTACAATGAGCAGTTCTTC
TRBD1	TRBV5-1	TRBJ2-7	many	CASSWGQGEQYF	TGCGCCAGCAGCTGGGGACAGGGCGAGCAGTACTTC
NA	TRBV7-3	TRBJ2-3	many	CASAGAGLADTQYF	TGTGCCAGTGCCGGCGCCGGGTTGGCAGATACGCAGTATTTT
NA	TRBV7-6	TRBJ2-2	many	CASSPQLQTGELFF	TGTGCCAGCAGCCCGCAGCTCCAAACCGGGGAGCTGTTTTTT
TRBD1	TRBV10-3	TRBJ1-2	many	CAISAGTGYGYTF	TGTGCCATCAGCGCCGGGACAGGCTATGGCTACACCTTC
NA	TRBV6-5	TRBJ1-1	many	CASNRNMNTEAFF	TGTGCCAGCAACAGAAACATGAACACTGAAGCTTTCTTT
TRBD1	TRBV12-3/TRBV12-4	TRBJ2-1	many	CASSPDRGPEQFF	TGTGCCAGCAGTCCGGACAGGGGGCCTGAGCAGTTCTTC
NA	TRBV18	TRBJ2-2	many	CVSSPRLDVNTGELFF	TGTGTCAGCTCACCCCGACTGGACGTGAACACCGGGGAGCTGTTTTTT
TRBD1	TRBV27	TRBJ1-5	many	CASSPHGTGDQPQHF	TGTGCCAGCAGTCCTCATGGGACAGGGGATCAGCCCCAGCATTTT
NA	TRBV5-6	TRBJ1-2	many	CASRTWGREGYTF	TGTGCCAGCAGGACGTGGGGCAGGGAGGGCTACACCTTC
TRBD1	TRBV7-2	TRBJ1-1	many	CASSWRQGADTEAFF	TGTGCCAGCAGCTGGCGACAGGGGGCGGACACTGAAGCTTTCTTT
NA	TRBV20-1	TRBJ1-2	many	CSARVPGENGYTF	TGCAGTGCTAGAGTTCCAGGGGAGAATGGCTACACCTTC
NA	TRBV5-1	TRBJ2-7	NA	CASRGVNTGELSYEQYF	TGCGCCAGCAGAGGTGTGAACACCGGGGAGCTGTCCTACGAGCAGTACTTC
TRBD1	TRBV2	TRBJ1-2	many	CASSVRGTYGYTF	TGTGCCAGCAGTGTCAGGGGGACCTATGGCTACACCTTC
TRBD1	TRBV9	TRBJ2-7	many	CASSGKSGGYEQYF	TGTGCCAGCAGCGGGAAATCAGGGGGCTACGAGCAGTACTTC
TRBD1	TRBV3-1	TRBJ2-7	many	CASSQGTGAPYEQYF	TGTGCCAGCAGCCAAGGGACAGGGGCACCCTACGAGCAGTACTTC
NA	TRBV20-1	TRBJ2-7	many	CSAMNRRRLEQYF	TGCAGTGCTATGAACAGGAGGCGGCTCGAGCAGTACTTC
NA	TRBV20-1	TRBJ1-6	many	CSAATREGSFSPLHF	TGCAGTGCTGCCACAAGGGAGGGTAGCTTTTCACCCCTCCACTTT
TRBD1	TRBV6-2/TRBV6-3	TRBJ1-5	many	CASSRRGQGAVSWNQPQHF	TGTGCCAGCAGTCGCCGTGGACAGGGGGCAGTCTCTTGGAATCAGCCCCAGCATTTT
NA	TRBV6-5	TRBJ1-1	many	CASSYSRDVEAFF	TGTGCCAGCAGTTACTCACGGGACGTTGAAGCTTTCTTT
NA	TRBV5-6	TRBJ1-2	many	CASSYDRGRTNYGYTF	TGTGCCAGCAGCTATGATCGGGGCAGGACTAACTATGGCTACACCTTC
NA	TRBV3-1	TRBJ1-1	many	CASSHPGPNTEAFF	TGTGCCAGCAGCCATCCAGGCCCGAACACTGAAGCTTTCTTT
TRBD2	TRBV5-5	TRBJ2-3	many	CASSSWTSGGDTQYF	TGTGCCAGCAGCTCCTGGACTAGCGGGGGAGATACGCAGTATTTT
NA	TRBV5-1	TRBJ2-3	NA	CASSPLVGGTDTQYF	TGCGCCAGCAGCCCCCTCGTGGGGGGCACAGATACGCAGTACTTT
TRBD1	TRBV5-6	TRBJ2-1	many	CASSFRTGAYNEQFF	TGTGCCAGCAGCTTTCGGACAGGGGCATACAATGAGCAGTTCTTC
NA	TRBV20-1	TRBJ1-5	many	CSARGSGASDQPQHF	TGCAGTGCTAGAGGCTCAGGAGCTAGCGATCAGCCCCAGCATTTT